Presented here are 22 T cell receptor beta chains from one specimen sequenced in a study of PD-1 blockade in classical Hodgkin lymphoma (dated by TCRdb to 2018 to 2021). Library method: the immunoSEQ multiplex PCR assay. This is the immuneACCESS table as TCRdb keeps it, with only in-frame sequences that have V and J called. A part of the clones is gone; compared with another copy, unresolved V genes explain less than half, and the rest is unexplained. The sample table shows just over 20,000 clones, and about 73% are seen once. Jointly, the top ten make up 15% to 20% of the sample. This specimen's time point label, interpreted: cycle 4 day 1 (C4D1), after 6 weeks of nivolumab. Relapse after autologous stem cell transplantation had occurred in all trial patients, and cohorts A, B and C were distinguished by prior brentuximab vedotin exposure. The source was peripheral blood mononuclear cells (PBMCs), collected before the fourth cycle of nivolumab. Receptors originate from a human donor with classical Hodgkin lymphoma.

The chain combines TRBV2 with TRBJ1-4; D unclear. V was pared by 6 bases and J by 8 bases, with 7 bases between. This CDR3 has 11 amino acids. CDR1 and CDR2 from the germline V gene are SNHLY and FYNNEI. Here the CDR3 reads CASSLREKLFF. In DNA form, the CDR3 reads TGTGCCAGCAGCCTACGCGAAAAACTGTTTTTT.

The V call is TRBV15, the J call TRBJ2-1; 11 bases match TRBD2. Trimming took 6 bases from V and 8 from J; bases not matched to a gene: 9. CDR1 and CDR2 (germline): LNHNV, YYDKDF (reference sequence). This CDR3 is 15 amino acids long. The CDR3 loop reads CATSRTSGSFDEQFF. CDR3 in DNA: TGTGCCACCAGTAGAACTAGCGGGAGCTTCGATGAGCAGTTCTTC.

The chain carries TRBV7-6 and TRBJ2-5, with D perhaps matching TRBD2 (6 bases). V was cut by 2 bases and J by 5 bases, with 9 bases left in between. CDR3 length equals 13 residues. Germline loops: CDR1 SGHVS, CDR2 FNYEAQ. CDR3 loop: CASSLIGGETQYF. In DNA form, the CDR3 reads TGTGCCAGCAGCTTAATAGGAGGGGAGACCCAGTACTTC. Variable domain in full (rest from reference TRBV7-6 and TRBJ2-5): GAGVSQSPRYKVTKRGQDVALRCDPISGHVSLYWYRQALGQGPEFLTYFNYEAQQDKSGLPNDRFSAERPEGSISTLTIQRTEQRDSAMYRCASSLIGGETQYFGPGTRLLVL.

The chain carries TRBV7-2 and TRBJ1-4, with 7 bases matching TRBD1. V was clipped by 7 bases and J by 3 bases; unmatched bases: 5. CDR3 length equals 14 residues. The germline V gene encodes CDR1 SGHTA and CDR2 FQGNSA. The CDR3 protein is CASTLGTANEKLFF. In DNA form, the CDR3 reads TGTGCCAGCACCCTGGGGACAGCTAATGAAAAACTGTTTTTT.

J is TRBJ2-3 and V is TRBV5-1; D call uncertain. V was pared by 7 bases and J by 1 base, with 13 bases between. Germline assignment: CDR1 SGHRS and CDR2 YFSETQ. The CDR3 is 14 amino acids. CDR3 coding DNA: TGCGCCAGCGCCGTTTCTGGGGGCACAGATACGCAGTATTTT. Translation gives CASAVSGGTDTQYF.

The chain has TRBV5-1 and TRBJ2-6, with 8 bases matching TRBD1. The trim removed 1 base at V and 4 bases at J, leaving 10 bases unmatched. The CDR3 has 18 residues. Germline values: CDR1 SGHRS, CDR2 YFSETQ. CDR3 protein: CASSLQGAGSPGANVLTF. The CDR3 coding sequence is TGCGCCAGCAGCTTGCAGGGGGCAGGGTCTCCCGGGGCCAACGTCCTGACTTTC.

This chain uses TRBV28 with TRBJ1-3; TRBD1 is a possible D gene (6 bases). The CDR3 sequence is 15 residues long. V was pared by 7 bases and J by 1 base, with 14 bases between. CDR1 and CDR2 from the germline V gene are MDHEN and SYDVKM. CDR3 bases: TGTGCCAGCACCAAACACACAGGGTCTGGAAACACCATATATTTT. Protein sequence: CASTKHTGSGNTIYF.

This clone has more than one count but fewer than ten. The chain links TRBV28 to TRBJ1-2; the D gene is possibly TRBD1 (6 bases). V was shortened by 4 bases and J by 3 bases, with 6 bases between the two germline ends. This CDR3 comprises 12 residues. Germline assignment: CDR1 MDHEN and CDR2 SYDVKM. CDR3 protein: CASSYRDYGYTF. The CDR3 coding sequence is TGTGCCAGCAGTTACAGGGACTATGGCTACACCTTC.

This chain uses TRBV4-1 with TRBJ2-5, with TRBD1 matching 9 bases. The germline CDR1 and CDR2 sequences are MGHRA and YSYEKL. This CDR3 has 15 residues. With V trimmed by 4 bases and J by 4 bases, 7 bases remained unmatched. For the CDR3, the DNA is TGCGCCAGCAGCCGGGGACAGGGTTCGGGAGAGACCCAGTACTTC. Its protein is CASSRGQGSGETQYF.

This clone has a handful of counts. The chain is built from TRBV10-1 and TRBJ2-3, with D tentatively TRBD2 (5 bases). V lost 4 bases and J lost 0, with 11 bases in between. Germline-derived CDR1 and CDR2 are WNHNN and SYGVQD (reference sequence). The CDR3 covers 15 residues. This CDR3 reads CASSGSGRSTDTQYF. Written as DNA, the CDR3 is TGCGCCAGCAGTGGATCGGGAAGAAGCACAGATACGCAGTATTTT.

This clone was seen just once. J is TRBJ2-1 and V is TRBV7-6; no clear D. This CDR3 region has 11 residues. CDR1 is SGHVS, CDR2 FNYEAQ, per germline. V lost 1 base to trimming and J lost 7 bases, with 2 bases between them. CDR3 protein: CASSLVNEQFF. CDR3 in DNA: TGTGCCAGCAGCTTAGTTAATGAGCAGTTCTTC.

The gene calls are TRBV28 and TRBJ2-2; no reliable D call. The CDR3 extends over 12 amino acids. The germline V and J ends were trimmed by 4 bases and 4 bases, with 4 bases remaining between them. Germline loops: CDR1 MDHEN, CDR2 SYDVKM. In nucleotides, the CDR3 is TGTGCCAGCAGTTCCTTCACCGGGGAGCTGTTTTTT. This gives the protein CASSSFTGELFF.

The chain combines TRBV5-1 with TRBJ2-1, with TRBD1 matching over 8 bases. After removal of 4 bases from V and 6 bases from J, the junction contained 6 bases not matched to a gene. There are 14 residues in the CDR3. Per the germline V gene, CDR1 is SGHRS and CDR2 is YFSETQ. The CDR3 region has the DNA TGCGCCAGCAGCACCGGGACAGGTACCAATGAGCAGTTCTTC. This gives the protein CASSTGTGTNEQFF.

The chain has TRBV28 and TRBJ2-1; D not certain. V gave up 5 bases and J gave up 6 bases, with 8 bases separating them. Germline V gene sequence: CDR1 MDHEN, CDR2 SYDVKM. The CDR3 is made up of 12 amino acids. The CDR3 DNA reads TGTGCCAGCAGTCCCCGTTTCAATGAGCAGTTCTTC. Translated: CASSPRFNEQFF.

The chain recombines TRBV10-3 with TRBJ2-3; D not resolved. The length of the CDR3 is 11 residues. Germline lookup yields CDR1 ENHRY and CDR2 SYGVKD. V was cut by 4 bases and J by 5 bases, with 4 bases left in between. The CDR3 region is CAISGRDTQYF. The DNA for the CDR3 is TGTGCCATCAGTGGGAGAGATACGCAGTATTTT.

The genes are TRBV5-1 and TRBJ1-2; possible D gene TRBD1, 6 bases. Deletions cut 7 bases from V and 1 base from J, with 14 bases between. CDR1 and CDR2 from the germline V gene are SGHRS and YFSETQ. This CDR3 is built from 14 residues. CDR3 sequence: CASSQDSINYGYTF. CDR3 coding DNA: TGCGCCAGCTCCCAGGACAGCATTAACTATGGCTACACCTTC.

The J gene is TRBJ2-1, the V gene TRBV5-6; D ambiguous. The length of the CDR3 is 14 residues. V gave up 0 bases and J gave up 5 bases, with 9 bases separating them. In germline, CDR1 is SGHDT, CDR2 YYEEEE. The CDR3 sequence: CASSLVYNHNEQFF. In DNA, the CDR3 is TGTGCCAGCAGCTTGGTGTACAACCACAATGAGCAGTTCTTC.

The chain couples TRBV28 to TRBJ2-5; 9 bases are shared with TRBD1. The J call may not be correct, given that the DNA end is closer to TRBJ2-7. The germline CDR1 and CDR2 sequences are MDHEN and SYDVKM. The CDR3 is 15 amino acids. CDR3 nucleotides: TGTGCCAGCAGGGAAGCGGGGACAGGGAGCTACGAGCAGTACTTC. Amino acid sequence: CASREAGTGSYEQYF.

V and J are TRBV18 and TRBJ2-7, with 7 bases matching TRBD1. The V gene end was trimmed by 2 bases and the J gene end by 0 bases; junction bases not matched to a gene: 1. CDR3 size: 14 residues. Germline lookup yields CDR1 KGHSH and CDR2 LQKENI. The CDR3 nucleotides are TGTGCCAGCTCACCAGGGGACAGCTCCTACGAGCAGTACTTC. Residues: CASSPGDSSYEQYF.

The gene calls are TRBV12-5 and TRBJ2-4; D is unclear. Looked up from germline, CDR1 is LGHNT and CDR2 is FRNRAP. V was clipped by 4 bases and J by 0 bases, with 13 bases between them. This CDR3 comprises 16 residues. Here the CDR3 reads CASGYGETIAKNIQYF. In nucleotides, the CDR3 is TGTGCTAGTGGTTACGGTGAGACGATAGCCAAAAACATTCAGTACTTC.

The chain is built from TRBV5-6 and TRBJ1-1; D remains ambiguous. V dropped 2 bases and J dropped 1 base, with 9 bases sitting between them. The CDR3 is made up of 14 amino acids. Germline-derived CDR1 and CDR2 are SGHDT and YYEEEE. The CDR3 DNA is TGTGCCAGCAGCTTTTACGGTCAGAACACTGAAGCTTTCTTT. Its translation: CASSFYGQNTEAFF.

The chain employs TRBV18 and TRBJ2-3, with TRBD2 matching 11 bases. V gave up 3 bases and J gave up 3 bases; unmatched junction bases: 5. The CDR3 loop spans 16 amino acids. Germline V gives CDR1 KGHSH, CDR2 LQKENI. CDR3 residues: CASSPRLAGITDTQYF. The DNA for the CDR3 is TGTGCCAGCTCACCTAGACTAGCGGGAATAACAGATACGCAGTATTTT.